These 10 T cell receptor beta chains share one sample of origin, sequenced in a study of identical twins. TCRdb reprocessed the 5' RACE reads via MiXCR and lists one record per CDR3 protein. The sample records 200,000 to 250,000 distinct CDR3 sequences, 10% to 15% being singletons. This sample also appeared in a second study, on yellow fever vaccine responses in identical twins.

The sample taken for sequencing was memory (CD45RO+) T cells sorted from blood. These receptors were obtained from a woman between 18 and 30 years old in good health.

The chain joins TRBV7-9 to TRBJ2-7, with 13 positions matching TRBD2. With 2 bases clipped from V and 5 bases from J, the junction kept 6 bases outside the gene matches. CDR3 size: 16 residues. Germline CDR1 reads SEHNR; CDR2 reads FQNEAQ (reference sequence). The CDR3 protein is CASSLWGGLAGNEQYF. CDR3 DNA: TGTGCCAGCAGCTTATGGGGGGGACTAGCGGGAAACGAGCAGTACTTC.

This clonotype came up many times. The chain couples TRBV5-1 to TRBJ2-7; possibly TRBD2 for D (6 bases). Trimming pared 4 bases from V and 7 bases from J, leaving 18 bases between. Per germline, CDR1 SGHRS and CDR2 YFSETQ. The CDR3 sequence is 14 residues long. The CDR3 reads CASSEPGLPMEQYF. CDR3 nucleotide sequence: TGCGCCAGCAGCGAACCGGGACTTCCAATGGAGCAGTACTTC.

J is TRBJ1-1 and V is TRBV20-1, with TRBD1 matching over 7 bases. The V segment lost 0 bases and the J segment 6 bases; nucleotides outside the gene matches: 10. Germline CDR1 DFQATT, CDR2 SNEGSKA (reference sequence). This CDR3 is 15 amino acids long. Here the CDR3 DNA reads TGCAGTGCTAGAGATTTTGAGACAGGGTTATCTGAAGCTTTCTTT. Encoded protein: CSARDFETGLSEAFF.

This chain connects TRBV28 to TRBJ2-3; 15 bases match TRBD2. With 8 bases clipped from V and 7 bases from J, the junction kept 1 base outside the gene matches. CDR3 length: 13 amino acids. Germline CDR1 and CDR2: MDHEN and SYDVKM. CDR3 amino acids: CASGLAGGYTQYF. CDR3 DNA: TGTGCCAGCGGACTAGCGGGGGGGTATACGCAGTATTTT.

This rearrangement joins TRBV6-2 or TRBV6-3 to TRBJ2-2; D is perhaps TRBD1 or TRBD2 (5 bases each). Looked up from germline, CDR1 is MNHEY and CDR2 is SVGEGT. Trimming shortened V by 6 bases and J by 8 bases, and 19 bases separated the two germline ends. There are 15 residues in the CDR3. The CDR3 DNA follows: TGTGCCAGCAGAATAATCGGGGCCAATCTTGGGGAGCTGTTTTTT. This translates into CASRIIGANLGELFF.

This clonotype was detected only a few times. The chain couples TRBV6-1 to TRBJ2-7; 7 nucleotides agree with TRBD2. Germline trimming cut 5 bases from V and 9 bases from J; bases unmatched to any gene: 10. The CDR3 extends over 13 amino acids. Germline V gene data show CDR1 as MNHNS and CDR2 as SASEGT. The CDR3, as DNA: TGTGCCAGCAGTACCCCGGGACTACCGGCGCAGTACTTC. This gives the protein CASSTPGLPAQYF.

This clonotype came up many times. V and J are TRBV29-1 and TRBJ1-1; D gene uncertain. V lost 7 bases and J lost 5, with 8 bases in between. The germline gives CDR1 SQVTM, CDR2 ANQGSEA. This CDR3 is built from 10 residues. The DNA of the CDR3 is TGCAGCGCCCTCAGTACTGAAGCTTTCTTT. It translates to CSALSTEAFF.

This clonotype was seen ten or more times. Here the CDR3 reads CSVDRTGLDTQYF. The CDR3 DNA reads TGCAGCGTTGACCGGACAGGGCTGGATACGCAGTATTTT. V usage is TRBV29-1 and J usage is TRBJ2-3; 8 nucleotides line up with TRBD1. This CDR3 is 13 amino acids long. The V and J ends lost 3 bases and 6 bases, in that order; junction bases with no gene match: 5. Per the germline V gene, CDR1 is SQVTM and CDR2 is ANQGSEA.

This clonotype was seen ten or more times. The V gene is TRBV12-3 or TRBV12-4, the J gene TRBJ2-7; no clear D gene. The CDR3 extends over 14 amino acids. The ends were cut back, 6 bases at V and 2 bases at J, with 14 bases in the middle. The CDR3 nucleotides read TGTGCCAGCAGAGAAAGTTCAGGACCCTACGAGCAGTACTTC. This codes for CASRESSGPYEQYF.

This clonotype has more than one count but fewer than ten. The genes are TRBV7-8 and TRBJ2-7, with D possibly being TRBD1 (6 bases). V was pared by 2 bases and J by 5 bases, with 7 bases between. The germline gives CDR1 SGHVS, CDR2 FQNEAQ. CDR3 length: 12 amino acids. This CDR3 reads CASSLSGDEQYF. The CDR3 region has the DNA TGTGCCAGCAGCTTATCAGGGGACGAGCAGTACTTC.